Listed below are T cell receptor beta chains from one sample, sequenced in a study of blood T cell repertoires in COVID-19. The method was immunoSEQ multiplex PCR; TCRdb's version includes in-frame clones alone and lacks a portion of them. The sample shows approximately 300,000 clones, about 87% of them seen only once. Material for sequencing was peripheral blood. The receptors shown here come from a woman aged 50 to 60 with COVID-19, enrolled during active disease. The CDR3 runs from the conserved cysteine through the conserved F or W. D genes are given only for firm matches. Size is omitted from some rows. Given values are once, few, many or a class for expanded clones.

>TRBV5-6|TRBD1|TRBJ1-4|NA
CASSRGQATNEKLFF
TGTGCCAGCAGCCGAGGACAGGCAACTAATGAAAAACTGTTTTTT
>TRBV6-5|TRBD1|TRBJ1-5|few
CASSYKGADQPQHF
TGTGCCAGCAGTTACAAGGGGGCCGATCAGCCCCAGCATTTT
>TRBV9|TRBD2|TRBJ2-1|NA
CASSSLAGGYPLYNEQFF
TGTGCCAGCAGCTCGCTAGCGGGAGGCTATCCCCTGTACAATGAGCAGTTCTTC
>TRBV27|TRBD2|TRBJ2-7|NA
CASSPLTSGNFEQYF
TGTGCCAGCAGCCCCCTGACTAGCGGGAACTTCGAGCAGTACTTC
>TRBV5-5|NA|TRBJ2-7|NA
CASSVRISVGEQYF
TGTGCCAGCAGCGTCCGCATAAGCGTTGGCGAGCAGTACTTC
>TRBV10-3|TRBD1|TRBJ1-1|NA
CAISVEGQEMNTEAFF
TGTGCCATCAGTGTAGAAGGACAGGAAATGAACACTGAAGCTTTCTTT
>TRBV6-4|NA|TRBJ1-1|NA
CASSVKEGMAEAFF
TGTGCCAGCAGTGTGAAGGAGGGGATGGCTGAAGCTTTCTTT
>TRBV7-2|NA|TRBJ2-5|NA
CASSLAVSGTAEGETQYF
TGTGCCAGCAGCTTAGCAGTTTCCGGGACAGCGGAGGGAGAGACCCAGTACTTC
>TRBV5-1|TRBD1|TRBJ1-5|NA
CASSLGGQTYQPQHF
TGCGCCAGCAGCTTGGGGGGACAGACCTATCAGCCCCAGCATTTT
>TRBV12-3/TRBV12-4|NA|TRBJ1-1|NA
CASRQQGNTEAFF
TGTGCCAGCAGACAACAGGGGAACACTGAAGCTTTCTTT
>TRBV12-5|NA|TRBJ2-7|NA
CASATTGLGFEQYF
TGTGCTAGTGCCACCACCGGTCTTGGTTTCGAGCAGTACTTC
>TRBV19|NA|TRBJ1-1|NA
CASSYLGATEAFF
TGTGCCAGTAGTTATTTGGGGGCTACTGAAGCTTTCTTT
>TRBV12-3/TRBV12-4|NA|TRBJ2-5|once
CASTRQERETQYF
TGTGCCAGCACCCGACAGGAGAGAGAGACCCAGTACTTC
>TRBV30|NA|TRBJ1-1|NA
CAWSYMNTEAFF
TGTGCCTGGAGTTACATGAACACTGAAGCTTTCTTT
>TRBV5-4|TRBD2|TRBJ2-5|NA
CASSLRSGEETQYF
TGTGCCAGCAGCTTGCGAAGCGGGGAAGAGACCCAGTACTTC
>TRBV20-1|TRBD2|TRBJ2-7|few
CSASPSGRVYEQYF
TGCAGTGCTAGTCCTAGCGGGAGGGTCTACGAGCAGTACTTC
>TRBV5-1|NA|TRBJ2-7|once
CASSPQGTAYEQYF
TGCGCCAGCAGCCCACAGGGTACGGCCTACGAGCAGTACTTC
>TRBV5-4|TRBD2|TRBJ2-5|NA
CASSFPGLAGGETQYF
TGTGCCAGCAGCTTCCCGGGACTAGCGGGAGGAGAGACCCAGTACTTC
>TRBV7-9|TRBD2|TRBJ2-1|NA
CASSLGLLTSGYNEQFF
TGTGCCAGCAGCTTAGGCCTGTTGACTAGCGGGTACAATGAGCAGTTCTTC
>TRBV19|NA|TRBJ1-1|NA
CASSTLGAEAFF
TGTGCCAGTAGTACTCTCGGGGCTGAAGCTTTCTTT
>TRBV3-1/TRBV3-2|TRBD2|TRBJ2-7|NA
CASSQDPSGRDAWYEQYF
TGTGCCAGCAGCCAAGATCCAAGCGGGAGGGATGCATGGTACGAGCAGTACTTC
>TRBV3-1/TRBV3-2|TRBD2|TRBJ2-7|NA
CASSLGLANSYEQYF
TGTGCCAGCAGCCTTGGACTAGCGAACTCCTACGAGCAGTACTTC
>TRBV29-1|NA|TRBJ1-1|NA
CSVVEYTEAFF
TGCAGCGTTGTTGAGTACACTGAAGCTTTCTTT
>TRBV29-1|TRBD2|TRBJ2-1|once
CSVAKLAGGYNEQFF
TGCAGCGTAGCAAAACTAGCGGGAGGCTACAATGAGCAGTTCTTC
>TRBV19|NA|TRBJ1-1|NA
CASAHKQGTEAFF
TGTGCCAGTGCACACAAACAGGGCACTGAAGCTTTCTTT
>TRBV19|NA|TRBJ1-1|few
CASFRNRVGTEAFF
TGTGCCAGTTTCAGAAACAGGGTAGGCACTGAAGCTTTCTTT